The next 22 T cell receptor beta chains were all read from a single sample in a study of T cell responses to AZD1222 COVID-19 vaccine. Profiling relied on immunoSEQ multiplex PCR, and the TCRdb table lists in-frame clones only, not all of them. The table has 150,000 or so clones, 85% to 95% seen once. Sequenced material: peripheral blood, taken on day 0 of AZD1222 vaccination. The receptor source for this set is an adult in good health.

J is TRBJ1-2 and V is TRBV7-2, with TRBD1 matching over 7 bases. The V gene end was trimmed by 2 bases and the J gene end by 0 bases; junction bases not matched to a gene: 15. The CDR3 is made up of 19 amino acids. Germline V lookup: CDR1 SGHTA, CDR2 FQGNSA. The CDR3 loop reads CASSLLGGPRDRANYGYTF. In nucleotides, the CDR3 is TGTGCCAGCAGCTTATTAGGGGGTCCCCGGGACAGAGCTAACTATGGCTACACCTTC.

The chain combines TRBV27 with TRBJ1-5, with D possibly being TRBD1 (5 bases). Germline assignment: CDR1 MNHEY and CDR2 SMNVEV (reference sequence). This CDR3 comprises 13 residues. Between the trimmed V and J ends, which lost 6 bases and 7 bases, there was a span of 13 bases. CDR3 sequence (DNA): TGTGCCAGCAGAATAGGGGCGGAGCAGCCCCAGCATTTT. The encoded protein is CASRIGAEQPQHF.

The rearrangement joins TRBV5-1 to TRBJ2-5, with no clear D. Looked up from germline, CDR1 is SGHRS and CDR2 is YFSETQ. The CDR3 is made up of 13 amino acids. V shed 0 bases and J shed 3 bases, with 6 bases lying between them. For the CDR3, the DNA is TGCGCCAGCAGCTTGGACAGAAAAGAGACCCAGTACTTC. This gives the protein CASSLDRKETQYF.

The CDR3 protein is CASRVYGNQPQHF. The CDR3 nucleotides are TGTGCCAGCAGGGTGTATGGCAATCAGCCCCAGCATTTT. The chain couples TRBV28 to TRBJ1-5; D remains unclear. V was shortened by 6 bases and J by 2 bases, with 8 bases between the two germline ends. Per germline, CDR1 MDHEN and CDR2 SYDVKM. The CDR3 is 13 amino acids.

In this sample, this clone turned up once. This could be a read error, since a much larger clone is one nucleotide away. The chain is built from TRBV6-2 or TRBV6-3 and TRBJ2-7; 12 positions match TRBD2. Germline CDR1 is MNHEY and CDR2 is SVGEGT. CDR3 size: 14 residues. The CDR3 bases are TGTGCCAGCAGTTACGGGACTAGCGGGTACGGGCAGTACTTC. Translating gives CASSYGTSGYGQYF.

This chain's CDR3 is CASSQPGTGVEGQYF. The CDR3 DNA reads TGTGCCAGCAGCCAGCCCGGGACAGGGGTAGAGGGGCAGTACTTC. The chain carries TRBV3-1 (or the pseudogene TRBV3-2) and TRBJ2-7; 10 bases line up with TRBD1. This CDR3 is 15 amino acids long. Trimming cost V 3 bases and J 9 bases; bases outside gene matches: 11. The germline CDR1 and CDR2 sequences are LGHDT and YNNKEL (reference sequence).

The chain links TRBV10-3 to TRBJ1-3; D not certain. This CDR3 is built from 16 residues. Per the germline V gene, CDR1 is ENHRY and CDR2 is SYGVKD. V was trimmed by 0 bases and J by 0 bases, leaving 9 bases between them. CDR3 region: CAISESILASGNTIYF. The CDR3 DNA reads TGTGCCATCAGTGAGTCTATATTAGCCTCTGGAAACACCATATATTTT.

V and J are TRBV5-1 and TRBJ1-5; D is ambiguous. The CDR3 covers 15 residues. CDR1 and CDR2 (germline): SGHRS, YFSETQ. The germline V and J ends were trimmed by 4 bases and 3 bases, with 14 bases remaining between them. CDR3 in amino acids: CASSQFDPSNQPQHF. CDR3 coding DNA: TGCGCCAGCAGCCAATTCGACCCCTCCAATCAGCCCCAGCATTTT.

This clone has just one count. CDR3 sequence reads: CASSFVAGGGYEQYF. CDR3 bases: TGCGCCAGCAGCTTCGTAGCGGGAGGGGGCTACGAGCAGTACTTC. The V gene is TRBV5-1, the J gene TRBJ2-7, with 11 bases identical to TRBD2. The V gene end was trimmed by 2 bases and the J gene end by 3 bases; junction bases not matched to a gene: 4. CDR3 size: 15 residues. Germline V CDR1 and CDR2: SGHRS, YFSETQ.

The chain employs TRBV5-6 and TRBJ2-2; D might be TRBD2 (5 bases). The ends were cut back, 0 bases at V and 4 bases at J, with 16 bases in the middle. This CDR3 is built from 17 residues. Germline V gene data show CDR1 as SGHDT and CDR2 as YYEEEE. The CDR3 loop is CASSLGPRGVSTGELFF. CDR3 sequence (DNA): TGTGCCAGCAGCTTGGGCCCCCGGGGAGTCAGCACCGGGGAGCTGTTTTTT.

This clone was counted once. The chain couples TRBV19 to TRBJ2-5, with 7 bases aligning to TRBD2. The CDR3 has 15 residues. V lost 4 bases, J lost 5 bases, and 10 bases stayed unmatched. Germline assignment: CDR1 LNHDA and CDR2 SQIVND (reference sequence). CDR3 region: CASSTGGSGGETQYF. Here the CDR3 DNA reads TGTGCCAGTAGTACCGGGGGGTCGGGCGGGGAGACCCAGTACTTC. The full variable domain, its missing parts supplied by reference TRBV19 and TRBJ2-5, is DGGITQSPKYLFRKEGQNVTLSCEQNLNHDAMYWYRQDPGQGLRLIYYSQIVNDFQKGDIAEGYSVSREKKESFPLTVTSAQKNPTAFYLCASSTGGSGGETQYFGPGTRLLVL.

The chain joins TRBV4-1 to TRBJ1-6, with TRBD1 identical over 7 bases. From germline, CDR1 is MGHRA and CDR2 YSYEKL. This CDR3 has 16 amino acids. Trimming took 0 bases from V and 7 from J; bases not matched to a gene: 6. This CDR3 is CASSQDGGGVNSPLHF. CDR3 bases: TGCGCCAGCAGCCAAGATGGAGGGGGCGTGAATTCACCCCTCCACTTT.

This CDR3 reads CASSLFSTSGKLYEQYF. The DNA of the CDR3 is TGTGCCAGCAGCCTATTTTCGACTAGCGGGAAACTCTACGAGCAGTACTTC. The chain uses TRBV21-1 and TRBJ2-7; the table's TRBD2 call for D was not verified on the DNA. TRBV21-1 is deemed a pseudogene. The CDR3 spans 17 residues.

The chain recombines TRBV5-6 with TRBJ2-3, with no clear D. Trimming stripped 4 bases from V and 2 bases from J, with 8 bases between. The CDR3 has 13 residues. CDR1 and CDR2 from the germline V gene are SGHDT and YYEEEE. Here the CDR3 reads CASSPSHTDTQYF. The CDR3 region has the DNA TGTGCCAGCAGCCCCTCCCACACAGATACGCAGTATTTT.

This rearrangement joins TRBV7-8 to TRBJ1-1; no definite D call. The ends were cut back, 2 bases at V and 1 base at J, with 17 bases in the middle. Looked up from germline, CDR1 is SGHVS and CDR2 is FQNEAQ. This CDR3 spans 17 amino acids. The CDR3 spells CASSLRAVGIPNTEAFF. The CDR3 DNA sequence: TGTGCCAGCAGCTTAAGAGCGGTCGGAATACCGAACACTGAAGCTTTCTTT.

The CDR3 region is CASSERRLGDNEQFF. DNA of the CDR3: TGTGCCAGCAGTGAAAGGCGGCTGGGAGACAATGAGCAGTTCTTC. This chain connects TRBV2 to TRBJ2-1, with D perhaps matching TRBD2 (5 bases). CDR1 and CDR2 from the germline V gene are SNHLY and FYNNEI. The CDR3 loop spans 15 amino acids. Trimming pared 2 bases from V and 5 bases from J, leaving 13 bases between.

The chain has TRBV18 and TRBJ1-1; TRBD1 agrees at 7 bases. The V segment lost 2 bases and the J segment 10 bases; nucleotides outside the gene matches: 10. The CDR3 spans 14 residues. The germline CDR1 and CDR2 sequences are KGHSH and LQKENI. The DNA for the CDR3 is TGTGCCAGCTCACCATCTGATAGCAGGGGGGGAGCTTTCTTT. Translation gives CASSPSDSRGGAFF.

This clone was seen only once. This rearrangement joins TRBV6-5 to TRBJ1-3, with D possibly being TRBD1 (6 bases). CDR3 length: 15 amino acids. V was pared by 6 bases and J by 0 bases, with 12 bases between. Germline V CDR1 and CDR2: MNHEY, SVGAGI. CDR3 region: CASRMGGNSGNTIYF. CDR3 coding DNA: TGTGCCAGCAGGATGGGGGGCAACTCTGGAAACACCATATATTTT.

The DNA for the CDR3 is TGTGCCAGCAGCTTACAGGGGGGATCCTACGAGCAGTACTTC. Amino acids: CASSLQGGSYEQYF. The rearrangement joins TRBV6-5 to TRBJ2-7, with TRBD1 matching 8 bases. Per the germline V gene, CDR1 is MNHEY and CDR2 is SVGAGI. The CDR3 covers 14 residues. V shed 6 bases and J 1 base; nucleotides not matched to a gene: 5.

The chain links TRBV5-4 to TRBJ2-3; 9 positions match TRBD2. Looked up from germline, CDR1 is SGHNT and CDR2 is YYREEE (reference sequence). The CDR3 sequence is 17 residues long. V trimming: 4 bases; J trimming: 1 base; junction bases outside the gene matches: 10. CDR3: CASSPAASGTGTDTQYF. In DNA form, the CDR3 reads TGTGCCAGCAGCCCGGCAGCTAGCGGGACGGGCACAGATACGCAGTATTTT.

The rearrangement uses TRBV27 and TRBJ2-7; 12 nucleotides match TRBD2. Germline loops: CDR1 MNHEY, CDR2 SMNVEV (reference sequence). The CDR3 spans 13 residues. V shed 9 bases, J shed 5 bases, and the junction held 5 bases outside the gene matches. The CDR3 protein is CASLGLAGHEQYF. CDR3 in DNA: TGTGCCAGTTTGGGACTAGCGGGCCACGAGCAGTACTTC.

J is TRBJ2-5 and V is TRBV12-5, with TRBD1 matching over 9 bases. The CDR3 extends over 16 amino acids. Germline assignment: CDR1 LGHNT and CDR2 FRNRAP. V trimming: 1 base; J trimming: 1 base; junction bases outside the gene matches: 4. The CDR3 loop is CASGLGDRAPQETQYF. Here the CDR3 DNA reads TGTGCTAGTGGTTTGGGGGACAGGGCCCCCCAAGAGACCCAGTACTTC.